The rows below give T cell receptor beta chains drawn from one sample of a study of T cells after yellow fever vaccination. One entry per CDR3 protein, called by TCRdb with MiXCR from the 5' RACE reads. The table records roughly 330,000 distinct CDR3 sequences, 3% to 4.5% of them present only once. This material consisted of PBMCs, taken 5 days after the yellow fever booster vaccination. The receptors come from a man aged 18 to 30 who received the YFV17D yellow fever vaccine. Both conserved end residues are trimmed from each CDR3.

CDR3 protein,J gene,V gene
ASSLVDRPNEQF,TRBJ2-1,TRBV5-1
ASSLLQENSEAF,TRBJ1-1,TRBV27
ASSTGSSNTGELF,TRBJ2-2,TRBV7-3
ASSYQPDSPLH,TRBJ1-6,TRBV6-5
ASSLEGGGEKLF,TRBJ1-4,TRBV5-1
ASSPTLAGEDTQY,TRBJ2-3,TRBV7-3
AINTEAF,TRBJ1-1,TRBV11-2
ASTIRQGETQY,TRBJ2-5,TRBV11-2
ASSYRGTGGQPQH,TRBJ1-5,TRBV6-5
ASSYTVSQPQH,TRBJ1-5,TRBV6-2/TRBV6-3
ASSLRALLGTNTGELF,TRBJ2-2,TRBV27
SVEVASRDYGYT,TRBJ1-2,TRBV29-1
SAPVPGGLQETQY,TRBJ2-5,TRBV20-1
SVRDRSSYEQY,TRBJ2-7,TRBV29-1
SARVSSYNSPLH,TRBJ1-6,TRBV20-1
ASSLWGATEAF,TRBJ1-1,TRBV12-3/TRBV12-4
ASTTRTGENSPLH,TRBJ1-6,TRBV9
ASSQDRGAEAF,TRBJ1-1,TRBV4-3
ASSAGLAGGLY,TRBJ2-7,TRBV7-3
SARHYGVRGGDEKLF,TRBJ1-4,TRBV20-1
ASSSTGEQETQY,TRBJ2-5,TRBV5-5
ASCPQGVGAKNIQY,TRBJ2-4,TRBV12-3/TRBV12-4
ASSSRTGADTEAF,TRBJ1-1,TRBV12-3/TRBV12-4
ASSPRIAGNTDTQY,TRBJ2-3,TRBV6-5
ASSSTRQETQY,TRBJ2-5,TRBV7-7
AISEQGQPTYEQY,TRBJ2-7,TRBV10-3
ASSLDILGAETQY,TRBJ2-5,TRBV11-2
ASSSRTGNTEAF,TRBJ1-1,TRBV12-3/TRBV12-4
ASSLRQGLIQY,TRBJ2-4,TRBV28
ASSLLPRGETQY,TRBJ2-5,TRBV12-3/TRBV12-4